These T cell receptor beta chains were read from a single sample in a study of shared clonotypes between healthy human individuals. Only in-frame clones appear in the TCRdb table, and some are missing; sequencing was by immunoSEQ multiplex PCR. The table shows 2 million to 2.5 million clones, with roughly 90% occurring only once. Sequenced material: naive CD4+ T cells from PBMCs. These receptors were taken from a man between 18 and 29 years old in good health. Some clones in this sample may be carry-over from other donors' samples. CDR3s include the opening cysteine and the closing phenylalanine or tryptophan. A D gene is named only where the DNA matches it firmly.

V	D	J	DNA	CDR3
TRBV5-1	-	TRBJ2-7	TGCGCCAGCAGTGGAGGGAGCTCCTACGAGCAGTACTTC	CASSGGSSYEQYF
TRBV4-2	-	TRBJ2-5	TGTGCCAGCAGCCAAACCGGGCCTGGCCAAGAGACCCAGTACTTC	CASSQTGPGQETQYF
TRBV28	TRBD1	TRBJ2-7	TGTGCCAGCGGAAGAGGGACAGGGAAATACGAGCAGTACTTC	CASGRGTGKYEQYF
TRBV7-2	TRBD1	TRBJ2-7	TGTGCCAGCAGCCAGACAGGGGGCGCCTTGAACGAGCAGTACTTC	CASSQTGGALNEQYF
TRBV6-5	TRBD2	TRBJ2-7	TGTGCCAGCAGTTACAATTGGGGGGGGTCCTACGAGCAGTACTTC	CASSYNWGGSYEQYF
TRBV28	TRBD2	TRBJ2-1	TGTGCCAGCAGTTCGACCGGCGGGAGGAGGGCCTACAATGAGCAGTTCTTC	CASSSTGGRRAYNEQFF
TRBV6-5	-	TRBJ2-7	TGTGCCAGCAGCTGGGACTCCTCGCGCTCCTACGAGCAGTACTTC	CASSWDSSRSYEQYF
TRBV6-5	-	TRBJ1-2	TGTGCCAGCAGTTACTCGTTTTCGGGGGGAAATGGCTACACCTTC	CASSYSFSGGNGYTF
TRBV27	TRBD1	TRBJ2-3	TGTGCCAGCAGTTTAAGGGGGCAAGCCAGCTATTTT	CASSLRGQASYF
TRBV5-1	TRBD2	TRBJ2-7	TGCGCCAGCAGCCCAGGACTAGCGGAAAGATACGAGCAGTACTTC	CASSPGLAERYEQYF
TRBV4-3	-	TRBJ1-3	TGCGCCAGCAGCCAAGCAGTAGGGGTAACTGGAAACACCATATATTTT	CASSQAVGVTGNTIYF
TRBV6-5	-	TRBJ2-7	TGTGCCAGCAGATCCGCCTACGAGCAGTACTTC	CASRSAYEQYF
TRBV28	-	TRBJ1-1	TGTGCCAGCAGTTTATCCGGGGGAAGGGGCACTGAAGCTTTCTTT	CASSLSGGRGTEAFF
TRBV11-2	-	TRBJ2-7	TGTGCCAGCGGGACGTACCACAGGGCCCCCTCTTCCTACGAGCAGTACTTC	CASGTYHRAPSSYEQYF
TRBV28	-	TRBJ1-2	TGTGCCAGCAGTAAGACTGACAGGCCGCATGGCTACACCTTC	CASSKTDRPHGYTF
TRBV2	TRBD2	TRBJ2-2	TGTGCCAGCAGTCAGGGAGGGACCGGGGAGCTGTTTTTT	CASSQGGTGELFF
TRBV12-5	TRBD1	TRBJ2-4	TGTGCTAGTGCCCTACAGGGGGCTGAAAACATTCAGTACTTC	CASALQGAENIQYF
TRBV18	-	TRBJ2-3	TGTGCCAGCTCACCAGGGTCCACAGATACGCAGTATTTT	CASSPGSTDTQYF
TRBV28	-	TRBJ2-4	TGTGCCAGCAGTTCCTCAGGGAATGCCAAAAACATTCAGTACTTC	CASSSSGNAKNIQYF
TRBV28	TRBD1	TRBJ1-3	TGTGCCAGCAGTGTACCAGGGGGCCTCTCTGGAAACACCATATATTTT	CASSVPGGLSGNTIYF